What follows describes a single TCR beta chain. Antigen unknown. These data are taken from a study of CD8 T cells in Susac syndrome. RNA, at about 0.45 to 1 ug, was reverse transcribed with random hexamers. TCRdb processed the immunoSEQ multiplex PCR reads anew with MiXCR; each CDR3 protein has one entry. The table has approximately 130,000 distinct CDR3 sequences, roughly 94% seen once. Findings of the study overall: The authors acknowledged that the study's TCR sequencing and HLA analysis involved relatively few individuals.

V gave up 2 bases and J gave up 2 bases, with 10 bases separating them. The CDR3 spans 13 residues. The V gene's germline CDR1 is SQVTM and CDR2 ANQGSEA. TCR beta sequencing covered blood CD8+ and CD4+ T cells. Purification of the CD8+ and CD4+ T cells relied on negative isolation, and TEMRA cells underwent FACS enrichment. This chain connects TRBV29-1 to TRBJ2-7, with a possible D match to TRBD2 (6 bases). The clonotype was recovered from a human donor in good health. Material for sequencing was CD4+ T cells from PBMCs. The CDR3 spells CSVEYSGTYEQYF. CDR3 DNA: TGCAGCGTTGAATATAGCGGAACCTACGAGCAGTACTTC.